The following is a T cell receptor beta chain sequence with its context. The data belong to a study of blood T cell repertoires in COVID-19. Study in general: Acute-phase and convalescent COVID-19 samples originated in the United States, Italy and Spain. PBMCs, B-cell-depleted T cells, or T cells provided the cDNA or gDNA that made up the material.

In the original processing: Quantification of nucleated cells was approximated via reference gene primer amplification. Using immunoSEQ multiplex PCR, the repertoire was profiled, and TCRdb retains in-frame clones only, with some absent. The V and J calls and the clone size are those of that table, but D and trimming were determined from the DNA. The sample includes over 150,000 clones, approximately 88% seen only once; the top ten take roughly a tenth. The clonotype was recovered from a woman older than 75 with active or convalescent COVID-19. Sequenced: peripheral blood.

In DNA, the CDR3 is TGTGCCAGTAAGAAAGGACAGGATAATTCACCCCTCCACTTT. It encodes CASKKGQDNSPLHF. The rearrangement joins TRBV19 to TRBJ1-6; 7 bases agree with TRBD1. CDR3 length equals 14 residues. V lost 7 bases, J lost 5 bases, and 5 bases stayed unmatched. Germline CDR1 reads LNHDA; CDR2 reads SQIVND (reference sequence).